This TCR beta chain was recorded in a study of liver allograft versus peripheral blood T cells. Study as a whole: Repertoires of T cell receptors in transplanted livers were compared with recipients' peripheral blood repertoires.

V was clipped by 0 bases and J by 5 bases, with 20 bases between them. This CDR3 has 17 amino acids. Germline V gives CDR1 MNHEY, CDR2 SVGEGT. Study findings and constraints: Peripheral blood T cell receptor repertoires reportedly differed from those found within liver allografts.

By sample share, this clonotype is medium-sized. Antigen unknown. TCRdb analysed the reads with MiXCR anew, one entry per CDR3 protein. In the table there are 2,000 or so distinct CDR3 sequences, about 18% of which are singletons. J is TRBJ2-7 and V is TRBV6-2 or TRBV6-3, with D tentatively TRBD1 (6 bases). This TCR came from a human patient who had a liver transplant. Some T cells may be transferred from the graft donor. CDR3: CASSYSASSGAKNEQYF. CDR3 DNA: TGTGCCAGCAGTTACTCGGCGAGTTCAGGGGCAAAGAACGAGCAGTACTTC.